The present T cell receptor (beta chain) was sequenced within a study of blood T cell repertoires in COVID-19. In the study's own analysis: For nucleated cells, counts were estimated from reference gene primer amplification. Libraries were prepared by immunoSEQ multiplex PCR; TCRdb keeps only in-frame clonotypes and omits some of them. The V and J calls and clone size are taken from that table; D and trimming were inferred from the DNA. The sample consists of roughly 250,000 clones, 70% to 90% of them appearing once. The CDR3 consists of 16 residues. Germline-derived CDR1 and CDR2 are LGHNA and YNFKEQ. V lost 5 bases to trimming and J lost 4 bases; unmatched junction nucleotides: 8. Shortly before study entry, within 2 weeks, exposed participants had met a COVID-19 case.

Sequencing was done on a sample of PBMCs or T cells enriched from blood (not recorded which). The TCR sequence derives from a man between 50 and 59 years old who had been exposed to COVID-19. The chain combines TRBV4-2 with TRBJ2-1, with 10 bases matching TRBD2. CDR3 sequence (DNA): TGTGCCAGCAGCTTTCGGACTAGCGGCTTTTACAATGAGCAGTTCTTC. Translated: CASSFRTSGFYNEQFF.